The TCR beta chain under discussion was sequenced for a study of T cell repertoires in cytomegalovirus infection (dated by TCRdb to between 2018 and 2021). Some background on the complete study: Peptide stimulations targeted recently identified HLA-C-restricted CMV epitopes, whose presentation resists viral immunomodulation, together with well-studied HLA-B-restricted epitopes. Donor HLA type was relevant to the analysis, because carriage of CMV infection together with the matching HLA type was indicated by public TCR beta signatures. The study at large found these results: In both this cohort and an independent cohort of a few hundred donors, the cumulative frequency of public TCR beta family members distinguished carriers of CMV infection plus the relevant HLA type. The ex vivo response was dominated by HLA-C-restricted CMV-specific TCR beta clonotypes, which also provided the single most frequent clonotype in two of eight donors.

The sequencer was an Illumina HiSeq 1500. The public reads were reanalyzed by TCRdb: fastp trimming at Q25, MiXCR alignment, in-frame beta chains only. For every CDR3 protein sequence, its rows merge into one entry that carries the most common genes and DNA. This sample holds about 830,000 distinct CDR3 sequences; 30% to 35% were observed only once. Clones ranked in the top ten supply roughly an eighth of the sample. According to the study, the label for this sample's treatment or condition signals: in vitro stimulation with specific CMV peptide epitopes to enrich CMV-specific T cells. With respect to this clonotype: The antigen this receptor binds is unknown. The input lacks base qualities; no much larger clone sits a single base away.

This specimen consisted of cultured CD8+ T cells from PBMCs, obtained from culture after CMV antigen stimulation. The receptor comes from a human donor in good health (CMV status not recorded). Some clones in this sample may be carry-over from other donors' samples.

The CDR3 region has the sequence CASSFTAVLSTDTQYF. The DNA sequence is TGTGCCAGCAGTTTTACGGCGGTCCTATCCACAGATACGCAGTATTTT. The rearrangement joined TRBV27 to TRBJ2-3; too little of a D gene remains to name it. CDR1 MNHEY and CDR2 SMNVEV were looked up in the germline V gene (reference sequence). The CDR3 measures 16 amino acids from cysteine to phenylalanine. Only CDR3 DNA remains: 48 bases, in frame from the first base. V was cut back by 3 bases and J by 2 bases, leaving a gap of 15 bases between them.